The T cell receptor (beta chain) described here comes from a study of technical replicates of blood from several donors. The CDR3 length is 14 residues. V was trimmed by 3 bases and J by 3 bases, leaving 11 bases between them. Germline CDR1 MGHDK, CDR2 SYGVNS. TCRdb keeps only in-frame clones here, not all; method: immunoSEQ multiplex PCR. The sample shows tens of thousands of clones, just over 95% of them seen only once. Sequenced material: T cells isolated from PBMCs. The rearrangement joins TRBV25-1 to TRBJ1-2; tentatively, D is TRBD1 (5 bases). This clonotype was sampled from a human donor in good health. The CDR3 DNA sequence: TGTGCCAGCAGTGATGCTGGGGCTGACTATGGCTACACCTTC. It translates to CASSDAGADYGYTF.